This passage covers 26 T cell receptor beta chains from one sample sequenced in a study of neurological immune-mediated disorders. In TCRdb, the 5' RACE reads were re-called with MiXCR into one record per CDR3 protein. This table has tens of thousands of distinct CDR3 sequences, roughly 13% appearing once. Input material: PBMCs. The receptors originated from an older woman with HTLV-1-associated myelopathy (HAM/TSP).

To note about this clonotype: An end of the junction does not agree with germline; a read error may underlie this. The chain couples TRBV7-9 to TRBJ2-7, with D possibly matching TRBD2 (6 bases). The germline CDR1 and CDR2 sequences are SEHNR and FQNEAQ (reference sequence). CDR3 length: 15 amino acids. As DNA, the CDR3 is TGTGCCAGCAGCCTGACCAGGACTACCTCCGACGAACAGTACTTC. Translation gives CASSLTRTTSDEQYF.

Turning to this clonotype: A much larger clone lies a single base off, so this may be a read error. The V gene is TRBV4-2, the J gene TRBJ2-2; 11 positions agree with TRBD1. Germline CDR1 LGHNA, CDR2 YNFKEQ. This CDR3 is 18 amino acids long. The CDR3 region has the DNA TGTGCCAACAGCCTTACCTCCGGGACAGGGGGGGTCACCGGGGAGCTGTTTTTT. This sequence encodes CANSLTSGTGGVTGELFF.

The chain is built from TRBV5-1 and TRBJ2-7; D possibly corresponds to TRBD2 (5 bases). The CDR3 consists of 13 residues. Germline V gene data show CDR1 as SGHRS and CDR2 as YFSETQ. Trimming stripped 4 bases from V and 5 bases from J, with 13 bases between. The CDR3 loop reads CASSADSAHEQYF. CDR3 in DNA: TGCGCCAGCAGCGCGGACTCGGCCCACGAGCAGTACTTC.

This clonotype came up many times. The chain employs TRBV7-6 and TRBJ2-7; tentatively, D is TRBD2 (6 bases). V lost 5 bases and J 6 bases, leaving 14 bases between the germline ends. Germline values: CDR1 SGHVS, CDR2 FNYEAQ. The CDR3 length is 13 residues. The CDR3 is CASSARLVAEQYF. DNA of the CDR3: TGTGCCAGCAGCGCCAGACTAGTAGCCGAGCAGTACTTC.

The table lists this clonotype with many counts. The junction does not match germline at one end; this may be a read error. The rearrangement uses TRBV5-1 and TRBJ2-5; D is possibly TRBD2 (5 bases). Per the germline V gene, CDR1 is SGHRS and CDR2 is YFSETQ. The CDR3 sequence is 12 residues long. The CDR3: CASSLDGEKANF. The CDR3 DNA reads as TGCGCCAGCAGCTTAGACGGGGAGAAAGCCAACTTC.

To note about this clonotype: One junction end does not reproduce the germline sequence, and a read error may be involved. This chain joins TRBV20-1 and TRBJ2-5, with 8 bases fitting TRBD1. This CDR3 region has 14 residues. Germline assignment: CDR1 DFQATT and CDR2 SNEGSKA (reference sequence). CDR3 nucleotides: TGCAGTGCTAGGAGGGACAGGCCCCAAGAGACCCAGTATTTC. Protein product: CSARRDRPQETQYF.

By frequency in the sample, this clonotype is medium-sized. The chain couples TRBV20-1 to TRBJ2-7; unclear D gene. The CDR3 contains 13 residues. V was shortened by 4 bases and J by 2 bases, with 12 bases between the two germline ends. The germline gives CDR1 DFQATT, CDR2 SNEGSKA (reference sequence). CDR3 region: CSAKNSQAYEQYF. The CDR3 nucleotides read TGCAGTGCTAAGAATAGCCAAGCCTACGAGCAGTACTTC.

Many counts were recorded for this clonotype. The chain uses TRBV24-1 and TRBJ2-1, with 9 bases identical to TRBD1. V was pared by 5 bases and J by 7 bases, with 8 bases of the junction left unmatched. The CDR3 totals 15 residues. Germline V lookup: CDR1 KGHDR, CDR2 SFDVKD. CDR3 sequence: CATSGPGQGGNEQFF. For the CDR3, the DNA is TGTGCCACCAGTGGACCGGGACAGGGAGGGAATGAGCAGTTCTTC.

There are many counts of this clonotype. The V and J genes are TRBV20-1 and TRBJ2-3; no clear D gene. Germline CDR1 DFQATT, CDR2 SNEGSKA (reference sequence). CDR3 length equals 16 residues. V was clipped by 5 bases and J by 0 bases, with 18 bases between them. CDR3 sequence reads: CSAERGYRHSTDTQYF. DNA of the CDR3: TGCAGTGCTGAACGAGGCTATCGACATAGCACAGATACGCAGTATTTT.

This clonotype was picked up many times. The chain joins TRBV7-2 to TRBJ1-4; no clear D. The germline V and J ends were trimmed by 1 base and 8 bases, with 8 bases remaining between them. In germline, CDR1 is SGHTA, CDR2 FQGNSA. CDR3 length: 13 amino acids. The CDR3 bases are TGTGCCAGCAGCTTAGTTATACAGGAAAAACTGTTTTTT. Translation: CASSLVIQEKLFF.

In the case of this clonotype: Since a much larger clone is just one base distant, this may be a read error. J is TRBJ2-7 and V is TRBV2; D is unresolved. This CDR3 contains 14 residues. V was clipped by 6 bases and J by 0 bases, with 12 bases between them. From germline, CDR1 is SNHLY and CDR2 FYNNEI. CDR3 region: CASRQRIPSYEQYF. The CDR3 nucleotides read TGTGCCAGCAGACAGAGAATCCCCTCCTACGAGCAGTACTTC. Filled out from reference TRBV2 and TRBJ2-7, the complete variable domain reads EPEVTQTPSHQVTQMGQEVILRCVPISNHLYFYWYRQILGQKVEFLVSFYNNEISEKSEIFDDQFSVERPDGSNFTLKIRSTKLEDSAMYFCASRQRIPSYEQYFGPGTRLTVT.

This clonotype has ten or more counts. This chain links TRBV29-1 with TRBJ2-3; TRBD1 agrees at 8 bases. V was pared by 0 bases and J by 5 bases, with 1 base of the junction left unmatched. Germline V gene data show CDR1 as SQVTM and CDR2 as ANQGSEA. The CDR3 extends over 13 amino acids. CDR3 amino acids: CSVEDRGLDTQYF. The DNA for the CDR3 is TGCAGCGTTGAAGACAGGGGGCTAGATACGCAGTATTTT.

In this sample, this clonotype turned up many times. The chain employs TRBV5-1 and TRBJ2-1, with 10 positions matching TRBD2. Germline assignment: CDR1 SGHRS and CDR2 YFSETQ. The CDR3 runs 17 residues. After removal of 4 bases from V and 5 bases from J, the junction contained 12 bases not matched to a gene. The CDR3 coding sequence is TGCGCCAGCAGCCTCCTCTTAGCGGGAGGACCAAACAATGAGCAGTTCTTC. Translated, it gives CASSLLLAGGPNNEQFF.

Turning to this clonotype: A much larger clone is a single base away; this may be a read error. The chain has TRBV5-1 and TRBJ1-2; D is uncertain. The CDR3 length is 12 residues. Germline CDR1 reads SGHRS; CDR2 reads YFSETQ. Between the trimmed V and J ends, which lost 0 bases and 7 bases, there was a span of 7 bases. The CDR3 nucleotides read TGCGCCAGCAGCTTGGAGACGTCTGGCTACACCTTC. Its protein is CASSLETSGYTF. Complete variable domain (other parts from reference TRBV5-1 and TRBJ1-2): KAGVTQTPRYLIKTRGQQVTLSCSPISGHRSVSWYQQTPGQGLQFLFEYFSETQRNKGNFPGRFSGRQFSNSRSEMNVSTLELGDSALYLCASSLETSGYTFGSGTRLTVV.

This clonotype was detected ten times or more. The chain has TRBV10-3 and TRBJ2-5, with no clear D. Trimming cost V 4 bases and J 4 bases, with 10 bases left between them. Looked up from germline, CDR1 is ENHRY and CDR2 is SYGVKD. This CDR3 has 13 amino acids. This CDR3 is CAISGIVSETQYF. The CDR3 region has the DNA TGTGCCATCAGTGGAATAGTGTCAGAGACCCAGTACTTC.

This clonotype was observed at least ten times. This chain uses TRBV7-2 with TRBJ2-1; D might be TRBD2 (5 bases). The germline V gene has CDR1 SGHTA and CDR2 FQGNSA. The CDR3 runs to 16 residues. Trimming cost V 5 bases and J 0 bases, with 14 bases left between them. The CDR3 loop is CASSPPYGVSYNEQFF. CDR3 in DNA: TGTGCCAGCAGCCCCCCGTACGGGGTCTCCTACAATGAGCAGTTCTTC. The variable domain in full, with the rest retrieved from reference TRBV7-2 and TRBJ2-1, is GAGVSQSPSNKVTEKGKDVELRCDPISGHTALYWYRQSLGQGLEFLIYFQGNSAPDKSGLPSDRFSAERTGGSVSTLTIQRTQQEDSAVYLCASSPPYGVSYNEQFFGPGTRLTVL.

This clonotype was counted at least ten times. The rearrangement uses TRBV24-1 and TRBJ2-5, with 9 bases aligning to TRBD1. The V and J ends lost 2 bases and 5 bases, in that order; junction bases with no gene match: 8. CDR3 length: 16 amino acids. Germline CDR1 reads KGHDR; CDR2 reads SFDVKD. In nucleotides, the CDR3 is TGTGCCACCAGTGATTGGGGGACAGGGTTTCGGGAGACCCAGTACTTC. Its protein product is CATSDWGTGFRETQYF.

The rearrangement uses TRBV5-5 and TRBJ2-1; TRBD2 might be the D (6 bases). This CDR3 spans 14 amino acids. The germline V gene encodes CDR1 SGHKS and CDR2 YYEKEE (reference sequence). Between the trimmed V and J ends, which lost 1 base and 6 bases, there was a span of 11 bases. The DNA for the CDR3 is TGTGCCAGCAGCTTGTGGGGGGTGGGCAATGAGCAGTTCTTC. Protein product: CASSLWGVGNEQFF. The whole variable domain, filled in from reference TRBV5-5 and TRBJ2-1, reads DAGVTQSPTHLIKTRGQQVTLRCSPISGHKSVSWYQQVLGQGPQFIFQYYEKEERGRGNFPDRFSARQFPNYSSELNVNALLLGDSALYLCASSLWGVGNEQFFGPGTRLTVL.

The table lists this clonotype with many counts. J is TRBJ2-2 and V is TRBV12-3 or TRBV12-4; no clear D. The CDR3 runs 15 residues. V lost 8 bases, J lost 0 bases, and 13 bases lay in between. CDR3: CASEKAPTNTGELFF. CDR3 bases: TGTGCCAGCGAGAAGGCACCGACGAACACCGGGGAGCTGTTTTTT.

This clonotype showed up many times. The rearrangement uses TRBV3-1 and TRBJ2-5; 9 bases are a match to TRBD2. The J segment lost 1 base and the V segment lost 0 bases, leaving 9 bases of the junction unmatched. CDR3 length: 18 amino acids. CDR1 is LGHDT and CDR2 is YNNKEL in the germline V gene (reference sequence). This CDR3 is CASSQEFSGSPVQETQYF. The CDR3 region has the DNA TGTGCCAGCAGCCAAGAATTTAGCGGGAGCCCCGTCCAAGAGACCCAGTACTTC.

This clonotype was observed at least ten times. V is TRBV25-1 and J is TRBJ2-7; 9 positions match TRBD2. Germline-derived CDR1 and CDR2 are MGHDK and SYGVNS. Unmatched junction bases numbered 5, after V lost 1 base and J lost 10 bases. The CDR3 has 13 residues. The DNA for the CDR3 is TGTGCCAGCAGTGAATCCGCTAGCGGGAACCAGTACTTC. Protein sequence: CASSESASGNQYF.

Of note for this clonotype: A much larger clone lies a single base off, so this may be a read error. The CDR3: CARGQGYTEAFF. CDR3 coding DNA: TGTGCCAGGGGACAGGGGTACACTGAAGCTTTCTTT. This rearrangement joins TRBV2 to TRBJ1-1; 10 nucleotides match TRBD1. V was clipped by 9 bases and J by 3 bases; unmatched bases: 1. The CDR3 is made up of 12 amino acids. Looked up from germline, CDR1 is SNHLY and CDR2 is FYNNEI.

In its sample, this clonotype was seen many times. V and J are TRBV20-1 and TRBJ2-1; TRBD2 matches 8 bases. Trimming cost V 5 bases and J 6 bases; bases outside gene matches: 15. Germline V gives CDR1 DFQATT, CDR2 SNEGSKA (reference sequence). This CDR3 has 16 amino acids. The CDR3 DNA reads TGCAGTGCTCTGTTGGTGTCAGCGGGAGCTGGCAATGAGCAGTTCTTC. Translated: CSALLVSAGAGNEQFF.

This clonotype was seen ten or more times. This chain links TRBV7-9 with TRBJ2-3; 8 bases agree with TRBD1. Germline V gives CDR1 SEHNR, CDR2 FQNEAQ (reference sequence). The CDR3 loop spans 13 amino acids. Germline trimming cut 6 bases from V and 6 bases from J; bases unmatched to any gene: 5. The CDR3 nucleotides read TGTGCCAGCAGGCAGGACAGGGTGGATACGCAGTATTTT. Its translation: CASRQDRVDTQYF.

This clonotype was seen a few times. V usage is TRBV19 and J usage is TRBJ2-7; D remains unclear. This CDR3 has 14 amino acids. V was pared by 3 bases and J by 1 base, with 10 bases between. Germline V CDR1 and CDR2: LNHDA, SQIVND (reference sequence). The CDR3 loop reads CASSIQFESYEQYF. In nucleotides, the CDR3 is TGTGCCAGTAGTATCCAGTTTGAGTCCTACGAGCAGTACTTC.

This clonotype was detected many times. This CDR3 reads CASSFVAGDTDTQYF. The CDR3 DNA follows: TGTGCCAGCAGCTTCGTAGCGGGAGACACAGATACGCAGTATTTT. The V and J genes are TRBV7-9 and TRBJ2-3; 9 bases fit TRBD2. Germline assignment: CDR1 SEHNR and CDR2 FQNEAQ (reference sequence). The CDR3 is 15 amino acids. Unmatched junction bases numbered 3, after V lost 3 bases and J lost 2 bases.